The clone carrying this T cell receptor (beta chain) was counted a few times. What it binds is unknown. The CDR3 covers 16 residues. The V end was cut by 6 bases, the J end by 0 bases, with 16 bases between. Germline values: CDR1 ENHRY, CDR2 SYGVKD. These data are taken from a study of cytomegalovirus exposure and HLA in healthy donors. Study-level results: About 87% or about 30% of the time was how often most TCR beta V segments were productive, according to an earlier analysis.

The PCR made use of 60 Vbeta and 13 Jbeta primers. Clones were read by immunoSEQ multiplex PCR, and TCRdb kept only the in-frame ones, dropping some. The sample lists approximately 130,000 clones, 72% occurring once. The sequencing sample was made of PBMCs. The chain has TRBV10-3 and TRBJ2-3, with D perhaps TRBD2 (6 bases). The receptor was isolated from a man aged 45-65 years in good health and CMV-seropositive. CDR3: CAIRASVKSSTDTQYF. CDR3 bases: TGTGCCATCAGGGCTAGCGTAAAGTCTAGCACAGATACGCAGTATTTT.